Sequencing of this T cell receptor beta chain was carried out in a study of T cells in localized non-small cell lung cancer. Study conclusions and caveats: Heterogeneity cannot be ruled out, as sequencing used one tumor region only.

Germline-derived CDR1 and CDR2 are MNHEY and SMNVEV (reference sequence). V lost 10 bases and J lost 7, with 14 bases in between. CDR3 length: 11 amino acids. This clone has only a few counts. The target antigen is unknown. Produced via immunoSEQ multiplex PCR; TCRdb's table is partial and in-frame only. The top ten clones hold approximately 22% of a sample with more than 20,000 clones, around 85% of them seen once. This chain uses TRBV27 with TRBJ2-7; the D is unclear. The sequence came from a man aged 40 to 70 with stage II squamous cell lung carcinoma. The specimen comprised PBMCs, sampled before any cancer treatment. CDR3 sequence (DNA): TGTGCCACCTCCCGAAAAGGGGAGCAGTACTTC. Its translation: CATSRKGEQYF.